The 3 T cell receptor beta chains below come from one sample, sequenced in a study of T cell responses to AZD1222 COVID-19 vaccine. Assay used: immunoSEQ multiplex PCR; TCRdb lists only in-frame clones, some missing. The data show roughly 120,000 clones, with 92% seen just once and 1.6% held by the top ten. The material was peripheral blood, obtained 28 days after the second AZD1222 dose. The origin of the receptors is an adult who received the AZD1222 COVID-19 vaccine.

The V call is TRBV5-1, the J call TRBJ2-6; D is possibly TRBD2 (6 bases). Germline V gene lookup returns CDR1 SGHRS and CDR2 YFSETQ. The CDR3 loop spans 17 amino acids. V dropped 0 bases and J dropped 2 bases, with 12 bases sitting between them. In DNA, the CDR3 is TGCGCCAGCAGCTTGGGGGGAGGATCGGCTGGGGCCAACGTCCTGACTTTC. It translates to CASSLGGGSAGANVLTF.

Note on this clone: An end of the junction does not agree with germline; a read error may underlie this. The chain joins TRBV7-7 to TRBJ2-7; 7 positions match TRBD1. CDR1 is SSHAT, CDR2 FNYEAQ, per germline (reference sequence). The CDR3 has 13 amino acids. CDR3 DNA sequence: TGTGCTAGCAGTCCCAGACAGGGTGGCGAGCAGTACTTC. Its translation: CASSPRQGGEQYF.

The CDR3 DNA sequence: TGTGCCAGCAGCGCCCTAGGGGGGTCCCCTCTCAATGAGCAGTTCTTC. Protein: CASSALGGSPLNEQFF. The V gene is TRBV9, the J gene TRBJ2-1; TRBD1 or TRBD2 may be the D gene (6 bases each). The CDR3 loop spans 16 amino acids. Trimming removed 3 bases at V and 6 bases at J, with 19 bases between. The germline V gene has CDR1 SGDLS and CDR2 YYNGEE.